The 29 T cell receptor beta chains below come from one sample, sequenced in a study of blood T cell repertoires in COVID-19. Some clones are missing from TCRdb's copy, which holds only in-frame ones; the method was immunoSEQ multiplex PCR. The repertoire holds 70,000 to 80,000 clones, around 91% seen once, with around 5.4% in the top ten. Sequenced sample: peripheral blood. These receptors were taken from a human donor in a cohort sampled during active COVID-19.

V gene TRBV7-2 combines with J gene TRBJ2-1; 7 positions agree with TRBD2. Germline CDR1 SGHTA, CDR2 FQGNSA. J lost 8 bases, V lost 1 base, and 5 bases had no gene match. CDR3 length: 14 residues. The CDR3 sequence: CASSLVAGLYEQFF. CDR3 in DNA: TGTGCCAGCAGCTTAGTAGCGGGTCTGTATGAGCAGTTCTTC.

This chain uses TRBV2 with TRBJ1-2, with D unresolved. The germline V gene has CDR1 SNHLY and CDR2 FYNNEI. The CDR3 is 14 amino acids. V was pared by 0 bases and J by 4 bases, with 9 bases between. The chain's CDR3 is CASSEAGGFYGYTF. The CDR3 nucleotides read TGTGCCAGCAGTGAAGCGGGAGGTTTCTATGGCTACACCTTC.

V usage is TRBV5-1 and J usage is TRBJ2-3; perhaps TRBD2 as D (5 bases). The CDR3 spans 16 residues. Germline values: CDR1 SGHRS, CDR2 YFSETQ. Trimming took 4 bases from V and 5 from J, leaving 20 bases between them. CDR3 sequence: CASSPILGGGVDTQYF. Written as DNA, the CDR3 is TGCGCCAGCAGCCCCATCCTGGGCGGAGGAGTAGATACGCAGTATTTT.

This sequence joins TRBV5-6 and TRBJ2-7, with 8 bases that match TRBD2. Per germline, CDR1 SGHDT and CDR2 YYEEEE. Trimming at V came to 3 bases and at J to 4 bases, leaving 3 bases not matched to a gene. The CDR3 extends over 13 amino acids. CDR3 in DNA: TGTGCCAGCAGCTCAGCGGGGGCGTACGAGCAGTACTTC. It is translated as CASSSAGAYEQYF.

This rearrangement joins TRBV5-4 to TRBJ2-7; possible D gene TRBD1, 5 bases. This CDR3 comprises 15 residues. V was clipped by 4 bases and J by 3 bases, with 17 bases between them. Germline-derived CDR1 and CDR2 are SGHNT and YYREEE (reference sequence). CDR3: CASSQRQGTGYEQYF. As DNA, the CDR3 is TGTGCCAGCAGCCAAAGGCAGGGAACCGGCTACGAGCAGTACTTC.

The chain recombines TRBV10-2 with TRBJ1-5, with 11 nucleotides matching TRBD1. CDR1 and CDR2 (germline): WSHSY, SAAADI. This CDR3 comprises 16 residues. The V segment lost 3 bases and the J segment 5 bases; nucleotides outside the gene matches: 6. The CDR3 loop is CASSDSGTGGHQPQHF. CDR3 bases: TGCGCCAGCAGTGATTCCGGGACAGGGGGTCATCAGCCCCAGCATTTT.

CDR3 amino acids: CASTVRGQASEAFF. The CDR3 coding sequence is TGTGCCAGCACCGTAAGGGGACAGGCTTCTGAAGCTTTCTTT. This rearrangement joins TRBV7-9 to TRBJ1-1, with TRBD1 identical over 8 bases. The CDR3 length is 14 residues. Germline V gene lookup returns CDR1 SEHNR and CDR2 FQNEAQ (reference sequence). V shed 7 bases and J 6 bases; nucleotides not matched to a gene: 10.

This sequence joins TRBV6-6 and TRBJ2-3, with 9 bases matching TRBD1. The CDR3 loop spans 15 amino acids. Germline CDR1 and CDR2: MNHNY and SVGAGI (reference sequence). Trimming at V came to 5 bases and at J to 1 base, leaving 4 bases not matched to a gene. CDR3 sequence: CASSADRGRTDTQYF. The CDR3 DNA reads TGTGCCAGCAGTGCGGACAGGGGCCGCACAGATACGCAGTATTTT.

V usage is TRBV4-2 and J usage is TRBJ2-7; D may be TRBD2 (5 bases). V dropped 1 base and J dropped 4 bases, with 29 bases sitting between them. CDR3 length equals 20 residues. The germline gives CDR1 LGHNA, CDR2 YNFKEQ. CDR3 DNA sequence: TGTGCCAGCAGCCAAGTGGTACGTGTTCCGGGGTCCGCCGAGATGTACGAGCAGTACTTC. This encodes CASSQVVRVPGSAEMYEQYF.

This rearrangement joins TRBV7-2 to TRBJ2-5, with 12 bases lining up with TRBD2. With 5 bases clipped from V and 5 bases from J, the junction kept 9 bases outside the gene matches. The germline gives CDR1 SGHTA, CDR2 FQGNSA. This CDR3 comprises 16 residues. CDR3 amino acids: CASSQRLAGARETQYF. In DNA form, the CDR3 reads TGTGCCAGCAGCCAAAGACTAGCGGGGGCCCGGGAGACCCAGTACTTC.

The chain couples TRBV24-1 to TRBJ2-5; D is unclear. The CDR3 has 11 residues. Trimming removed 10 bases at V and 0 bases at J, with 5 bases between. The germline CDR1 and CDR2 sequences are KGHDR and SFDVKD. CDR3 amino acids: CATEYQETQYF. In DNA, the CDR3 is TGTGCCACGGAGTACCAAGAGACCCAGTACTTC.

V gene TRBV7-8 combines with J gene TRBJ1-1; D is undetermined. This CDR3 is 13 amino acids long. The germline V and J ends were trimmed by 4 bases and 1 base, with 7 bases remaining between them. Germline values: CDR1 SGHVS, CDR2 FQNEAQ. DNA for the CDR3: TGTGCCAGCAGCTCATACTCGAACACTGAAGCTTTCTTT. This sequence encodes CASSSYSNTEAFF.

This clone appeared once. The J gene is TRBJ2-3, the V gene TRBV4-1, with a possible D match to TRBD2 (6 bases). The V end was cut by 1 base, the J end by 5 bases, with 13 bases between. The CDR3 has 15 amino acids. Germline-derived CDR1 and CDR2 are MGHRA and YSYEKL. CDR3 sequence (DNA): TGCGCCAGCAGCCAAGCTCCGGGGGTGAGAGATACGCAGTATTTT. It encodes CASSQAPGVRDTQYF.

The chain uses TRBV7-9 and TRBJ1-4; D gene ambiguous. The CDR3 runs 15 residues. Trimming pared 5 bases from V and 6 bases from J, leaving 16 bases between. Germline V gives CDR1 SEHNR, CDR2 FQNEAQ (reference sequence). The CDR3 DNA follows: TGTGCCAGCAGCGGCCCCGGGGTACGGCATGAAAAACTGTTTTTT. Translating gives CASSGPGVRHEKLFF.

CDR3 amino acids: CASSPSQGSGANVLTF. Here the CDR3 DNA reads TGTGCCAGCAGCCCCTCGCAGGGCTCTGGGGCCAACGTCCTGACTTTC. V and J are TRBV4-2 and TRBJ2-6; D possibly corresponds to TRBD1 (5 bases). V was clipped by 4 bases and J by 0 bases, with 10 bases between them. In germline, CDR1 is LGHNA, CDR2 YNFKEQ. The CDR3 totals 16 residues.

V and J are TRBV5-8 and TRBJ1-1; D remains unclear. With 0 bases removed from V and 4 bases from J, the gap between germline ends came to 10 bases. The CDR3 loop spans 14 amino acids. The V gene's germline CDR1 is SGHTS and CDR2 YDEGEE. CDR3 region: CASSLASRTTEAFF. The CDR3 DNA follows: TGTGCCAGCAGCTTGGCTTCCAGAACCACTGAAGCTTTCTTT.

The chain is built from TRBV29-1 and TRBJ1-1; 7 bases fit TRBD1. The V gene end was trimmed by 7 bases and the J gene end by 4 bases; junction bases not matched to a gene: 12. The CDR3 is 14 residues long. Germline-derived CDR1 and CDR2 are SQVTM and ANQGSEA. The CDR3 nucleotides are TGCAGCGCCGAAACACAGACAGGGAGCACTGAAGCTTTCTTT. Translating it yields CSAETQTGSTEAFF.

V gene TRBV7-2 combines with J gene TRBJ2-5, with D tentatively TRBD1 (6 bases). Trimming took 2 bases from V and 1 from J, leaving 17 bases between them. The CDR3 runs to 17 residues. CDR1 is SGHTA, CDR2 FQGNSA, per germline. The CDR3 reads CASSLMVGRGTQETQYF. CDR3 nucleotide sequence: TGTGCCAGCAGCTTAATGGTGGGCAGGGGCACCCAAGAGACCCAGTACTTC.

This sequence joins TRBV5-8 and TRBJ2-5; 7 positions agree with TRBD2. The CDR3 is made up of 14 amino acids. Per germline, CDR1 SGHTS and CDR2 YDEGEE. Trimming removed 4 bases from V and 5 bases from J; junction bases left unmatched: 8. The CDR3, as DNA: TGTGCCAGCAGCCAGAGCGGGGTTAGGGAGACCCAGTACTTC. Amino acids: CASSQSGVRETQYF.

This clone occurred once. This chain links TRBV7-2 with TRBJ2-1; 10 nucleotides match TRBD1. From germline, CDR1 is SGHTA and CDR2 FQGNSA. Losses at the gene ends were 9 bases for V and 7 bases for J; bases not matched to a gene: 6. CDR3 length equals 13 residues. The CDR3 loop reads CARRDRGANEQFF. Here the CDR3 DNA reads TGTGCCAGACGGGACAGGGGAGCAAATGAGCAGTTCTTC.

V gene TRBV4-2 combines with J gene TRBJ1-3, with 9 nucleotides matching TRBD1. Losses at the gene ends were 0 bases for V and 5 bases for J; bases not matched to a gene: 5. In germline, CDR1 is LGHNA, CDR2 YNFKEQ. This CDR3 has 16 residues. CDR3 nucleotide sequence: TGTGCCAGCAGCCAAGACTTCGGGACAGGGAGAAACACCATATATTTT. The encoded protein is CASSQDFGTGRNTIYF.

The table lists this clone with a count of one. The genes are TRBV9 and TRBJ1-1; D is perhaps TRBD1 (6 bases). The CDR3 is 14 amino acids. In germline, CDR1 is SGDLS, CDR2 YYNGEE. The V gene lost 2 bases and the J gene lost 8 bases, with 16 bases spanning the gap. The CDR3 DNA is TGTGCCAGCAGCGTCCGACAGGCGTTTGGGGAAGCTTTCTTT. Protein: CASSVRQAFGEAFF.

The chain combines TRBV7-2 with TRBJ1-6; D is undetermined. The CDR3 covers 15 residues. Germline V gene lookup returns CDR1 SGHTA and CDR2 FQGNSA. With 1 base removed from V and 9 bases from J, the gap between germline ends came to 13 bases. Here the CDR3 reads CASSLEKYEGSPLHF. The CDR3 nucleotides are TGTGCCAGCAGCTTAGAGAAATACGAGGGTTCACCCCTCCACTTT.

The CDR3 is CASSDGQGTDTQYF. For the CDR3, the DNA is TGTGCCAGCAGTGACGGACAGGGCACAGATACGCAGTATTTT. This chain joins TRBV6-2 or TRBV6-3 and TRBJ2-3; 7 nucleotides align to TRBD1. This CDR3 contains 14 residues. Germline lookup yields CDR1 MNHEY and CDR2 SVGEGT. Trimming removed 5 bases from V and 1 base from J; junction bases left unmatched: 3.

The chain uses TRBV3-1 (or the pseudogene TRBV3-2) and TRBJ2-3; TRBD1 is a possible D gene (5 bases). This CDR3 spans 14 amino acids. Trimming took 0 bases from V and 6 from J, leaving 10 bases between them. CDR1 is LGHDT and CDR2 is YNNKEL in the germline V gene (reference sequence). CDR3 protein: CASSQEGLGDTQYF. The CDR3 DNA reads as TGTGCCAGCAGCCAAGAGGGGCTCGGGGATACGCAGTATTTT.

V is TRBV11-2 and J is TRBJ2-7; 7 nucleotides agree with TRBD1. Germline lookup yields CDR1 SGHAT and CDR2 FQNNGV. V gave up 1 base and J gave up 5 bases; unmatched junction bases: 11. The CDR3 is 16 amino acids. The CDR3 DNA follows: TGTGCCAGCAGCTTAGGAGGTCGGGACAGCTCTCACGAGCAGTACTTC. It encodes CASSLGGRDSSHEQYF.

The chain joins TRBV5-6 to TRBJ1-3; 7 nucleotides align to TRBD1. V lost 0 bases and J lost 3; bases outside the gene matches: 9. CDR1 and CDR2 from the germline V gene are SGHDT and YYEEEE. This CDR3 is built from 17 residues. The CDR3 region is CASSLGGTDGFGNTIYF. The CDR3 nucleotides are TGTGCCAGCAGCTTGGGGGGGACAGACGGCTTTGGAAACACCATATATTTT.

The V and J genes are TRBV7-9 and TRBJ2-5; 7 bases are a match to TRBD1. Trimming removed 5 bases from V and 5 bases from J; junction bases left unmatched: 8. This CDR3 is 14 amino acids long. Germline V gives CDR1 SEHNR, CDR2 FQNEAQ (reference sequence). The CDR3, as DNA: TGTGCCAGCAGCACTCGACAGGGTTTGGAGACCCAGTACTTC. Translated: CASSTRQGLETQYF.

The chain recombines TRBV7-2 with TRBJ1-2; D remains unclear. Germline V gene data show CDR1 as SGHTA and CDR2 as FQGNSA. The CDR3 consists of 14 residues. Deletions cut 5 bases from V and 3 bases from J, with 13 bases between. The CDR3 protein is CASSPADGDYGYTF. CDR3 sequence (DNA): TGTGCCAGCAGCCCAGCGGACGGGGACTATGGCTACACCTTC. Filled out from reference TRBV7-2 and TRBJ1-2, the complete variable domain reads GAGVSQSPSNKVTEKGKDVELRCDPISGHTALYWYRQSLGQGLEFLIYFQGNSAPDKSGLPSDRFSAERTGGSVSTLTIQRTQQEDSAVYLCASSPADGDYGYTFGSGTRLTVV.